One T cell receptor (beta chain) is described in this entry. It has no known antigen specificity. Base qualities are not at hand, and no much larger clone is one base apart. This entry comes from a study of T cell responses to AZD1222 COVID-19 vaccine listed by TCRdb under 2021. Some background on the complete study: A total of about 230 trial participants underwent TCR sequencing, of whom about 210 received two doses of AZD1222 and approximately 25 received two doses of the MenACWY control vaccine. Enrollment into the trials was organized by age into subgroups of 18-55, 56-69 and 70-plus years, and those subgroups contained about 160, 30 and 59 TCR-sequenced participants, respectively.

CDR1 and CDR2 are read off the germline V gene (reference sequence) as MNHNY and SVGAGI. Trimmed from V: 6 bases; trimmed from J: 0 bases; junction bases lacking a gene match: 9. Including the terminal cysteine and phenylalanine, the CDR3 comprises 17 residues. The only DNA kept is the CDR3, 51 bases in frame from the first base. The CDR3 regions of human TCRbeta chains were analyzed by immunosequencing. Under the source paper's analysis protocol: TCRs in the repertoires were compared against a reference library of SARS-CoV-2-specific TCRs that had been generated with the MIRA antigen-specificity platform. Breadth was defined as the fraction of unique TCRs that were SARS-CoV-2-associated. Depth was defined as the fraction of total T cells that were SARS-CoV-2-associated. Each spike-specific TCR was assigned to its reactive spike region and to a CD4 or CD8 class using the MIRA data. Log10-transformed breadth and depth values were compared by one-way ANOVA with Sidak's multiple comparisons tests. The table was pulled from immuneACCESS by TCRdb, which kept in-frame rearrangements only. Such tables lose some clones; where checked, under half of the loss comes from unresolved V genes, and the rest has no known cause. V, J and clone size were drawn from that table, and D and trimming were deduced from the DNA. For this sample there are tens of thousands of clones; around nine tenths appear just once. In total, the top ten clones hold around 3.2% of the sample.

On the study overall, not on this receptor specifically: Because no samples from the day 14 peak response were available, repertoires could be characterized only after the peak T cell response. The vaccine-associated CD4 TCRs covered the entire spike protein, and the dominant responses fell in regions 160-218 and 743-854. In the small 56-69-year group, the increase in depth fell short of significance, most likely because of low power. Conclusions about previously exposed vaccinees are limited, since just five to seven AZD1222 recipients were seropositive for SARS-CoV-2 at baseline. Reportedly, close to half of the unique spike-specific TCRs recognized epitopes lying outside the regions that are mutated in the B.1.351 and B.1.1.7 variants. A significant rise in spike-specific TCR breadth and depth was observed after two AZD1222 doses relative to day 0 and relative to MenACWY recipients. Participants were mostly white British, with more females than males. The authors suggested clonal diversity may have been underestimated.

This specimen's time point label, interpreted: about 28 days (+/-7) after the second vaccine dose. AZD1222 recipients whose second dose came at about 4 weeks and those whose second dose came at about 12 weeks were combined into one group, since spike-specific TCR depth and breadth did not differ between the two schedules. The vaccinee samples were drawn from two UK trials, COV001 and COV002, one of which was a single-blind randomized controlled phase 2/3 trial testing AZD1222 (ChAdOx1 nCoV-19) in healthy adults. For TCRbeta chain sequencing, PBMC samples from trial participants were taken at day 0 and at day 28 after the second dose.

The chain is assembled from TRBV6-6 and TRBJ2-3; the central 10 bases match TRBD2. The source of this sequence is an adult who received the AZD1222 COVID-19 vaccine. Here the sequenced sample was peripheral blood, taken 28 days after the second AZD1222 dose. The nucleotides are TGTGCCAGCAGCCGAGACCTAGCGGGGGTAAGCACAGATACGCAGTATTTT. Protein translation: CASSRDLAGVSTDTQYF.